The 9 T cell receptor beta chains below all came from one sample that was sequenced in a study of T cells in Graves' hyperthyroidism and ophthalmopathy. Researchers amplified the TCR beta CDR3 regions from RNA transcripts. HTBI primers were the set used in a first-round RT-PCR of the TCR CDR3. TCRdb independently ran MiXCR on the multiplex PCR reads; one entry per CDR3 protein. The data contain nearly 600,000 distinct CDR3 sequences, approximately 15% of them seen just once; the ten biggest clones take up about 6.6%. The material sequenced was blood. The source of these receptors is a woman younger than 35 with Graves' ophthalmopathy.

V gene TRBV4-1 combines with J gene TRBJ1-1; TRBD1 aligns across 9 bases. V gave up 4 bases and J gave up 5 bases; unmatched junction bases: 8. Germline V gene sequence: CDR1 MGHRA, CDR2 YSYEKL. The CDR3 sequence is 15 residues long. CDR3 protein: CASSPTQGASTEAFF. The CDR3 DNA is TGCGCCAGCAGCCCAACACAGGGGGCGAGTACTGAAGCTTTCTTT.

This clonotype has only a few counts. As DNA, the CDR3 is TGTGCCAGCACCGCTTCTAGCGGTATTACCTACGAGCAGTACTTC. Residues: CASTASSGITYEQYF. This sequence joins TRBV5-5 and TRBJ2-7; 7 bases fit TRBD2. The germline CDR1 and CDR2 sequences are SGHKS and YYEKEE (reference sequence). V was pared by 6 bases and J by 2 bases, with 11 bases of the junction left unmatched. This CDR3 is built from 15 residues.

This clonotype was counted many times. The chain recombines TRBV5-1 with TRBJ2-5; D perhaps matches TRBD1 (5 bases). Germline V gene data show CDR1 as SGHRS and CDR2 as YFSETQ. The V gene lost 9 bases and the J gene lost 0 bases, with 18 bases spanning the gap. The CDR3 is 15 amino acids. The CDR3 sequence is CATRAQTAYQETQYF. The CDR3 DNA reads as TGCGCCACCCGCGCCCAGACAGCGTACCAAGAGACCCAGTACTTC.

This clonotype was counted at least ten times. The chain links TRBV5-8 to TRBJ2-1; D is tentatively TRBD1 or TRBD2 (5 bases each). CDR3 size: 15 residues. The germline CDR1 and CDR2 sequences are SGHTS and YDEGEE. The ends were cut back, 4 bases at V and 2 bases at J, with 13 bases in the middle. The CDR3 sequence is CASSPPGRTYNEQFF. DNA for the CDR3: TGTGCCAGCAGCCCCCCGGGACGGACCTACAATGAGCAGTTCTTC.

In its sample, this clonotype was seen many times. V and J are TRBV12-3 or TRBV12-4 and TRBJ1-1, with 7 bases aligning to TRBD1. The CDR3 length is 14 residues. The J segment lost 7 bases and the V segment lost 7 bases, leaving 12 bases of the junction unmatched. The CDR3 region has the DNA TGTGCCAGCAATCCGGGGCAGGGGGTTGGTGAAGCTTTCTTT. Protein: CASNPGQGVGEAFF.

This clonotype was counted at least ten times. The CDR3 reads CASSLGAGVSDQPQHF. The CDR3 DNA reads TGTGCCAGCAGTTTAGGGGCAGGGGTCTCGGATCAGCCCCAGCATTTT. The genes are TRBV27 and TRBJ1-5, with D maybe TRBD1 (6 bases). V was cut by 2 bases and J by 5 bases, with 16 bases left in between. Germline V lookup: CDR1 MNHEY, CDR2 SMNVEV (reference sequence). The CDR3 totals 16 residues.

Many counts were recorded for this clonotype. The gene calls are TRBV5-5 and TRBJ2-5, with D perhaps matching TRBD1 (6 bases). This CDR3 has 15 amino acids. Germline V gene data show CDR1 as SGHKS and CDR2 as YYEKEE (reference sequence). The V and J ends lost 1 base and 0 bases respectively, with 10 bases between them. CDR3 in DNA: TGTGCCAGCAGCTTGACAGGGTCATACCAAGAGACCCAGTACTTC. Encoded protein: CASSLTGSYQETQYF.

This clonotype was observed at least ten times. The rearrangement uses TRBV12-3 or TRBV12-4 and TRBJ2-1, with 14 bases identical to TRBD2. The CDR3 is made up of 16 amino acids. Trimming took 3 bases from V and 8 from J; bases not matched to a gene: 6. The CDR3, as DNA: TGTGCCAGCAGTTTTTTTAAGGGACTAGCGGGAGATGAGCAGTTCTTC. Translated: CASSFFKGLAGDEQFF.

The chain combines TRBV19 with TRBJ2-7, with 10 nucleotides matching TRBD1. The CDR3 has 15 residues. V shed 7 bases and J 6 bases; nucleotides not matched to a gene: 12. Germline values: CDR1 LNHDA, CDR2 SQIVND (reference sequence). The CDR3 DNA reads as TGTGCCAGTATCCCACGGGACAGGGGTGATGGCGAGCAGTACTTC. Translated: CASIPRDRGDGEQYF.